The source of this T cell receptor beta chain is a study of blood T cell repertoires in COVID-19. As for the study in general: Some COVID-19 samples were acute and others convalescent; all came from the United States, Italy and Spain. Nucleic acid was either cDNA or gDNA, and it came from T cells, B-cell-depleted T cells, or PBMCs.

CDR3 length: 16 residues. V shed 4 bases, J shed 4 bases, and the junction held 7 bases outside the gene matches. Looked up from germline, CDR1 is SGHRS and CDR2 is YFSETQ. Per the original data handling: The authors estimated nucleated cell counts from reference gene primer amplification. Repertoires were generated with immunoSEQ multiplex PCR, while TCRdb's copy carries only in-frame clones and drops some. From that table come the V and J calls and clone size; the DNA was used to work out D and trimming. Here the sample spans about 220,000 clones, less than 90% being singletons. The receptor's source is a man aged 40-50 years with active or convalescent COVID-19. Sequences were obtained from peripheral blood. The chain has TRBV5-1 and TRBJ2-6; the match to TRBD1 covers 8 bases. The CDR3: CASSPGQATGANVLTF. The CDR3 nucleotides are TGCGCCAGCAGCCCGGGACAGGCGACGGGGGCCAACGTCCTGACTTTC.